A selection of T cell receptor beta chains follows, all from one sample in a study of OX40 agonist ivuxolimab in advanced cancers. Measured with immunoSEQ multiplex PCR; TCRdb has only the in-frame clones, and not every one. The profile shows 65,000 to 85,000 clones, approximately 87% of them singletons. The source material was CD4+ or CD8+ T cells sorted from blood, sampled in a trial of the OX40 agonist ivuxolimab. These receptors all stem from an adult with an advanced solid tumor such as melanoma, head and neck, liver or kidney cancer. CDR3s include the opening cysteine and the closing phenylalanine or tryptophan. D genes are given only for firm matches. Some rows have no size entry. The others give once, few or many, or a class for an expanded clone.

clone_size,j_call,d_call,v_call,cdr3_aa,cdr3_nt
once,TRBJ2-7,-,TRBV11-1,CASSLATPSVQYF,TGTGCCAGCAGCTTAGCGACCCCGAGTGTGCAGTACTTC
-,TRBJ1-1,TRBD1,TRBV28,CASSLDTGDTEAFF,TGTGCCAGCAGTTTAGATACAGGGGACACTGAAGCTTTCTTT
-,TRBJ1-1,-,TRBV28,CASSLHGLNTEAFF,TGTGCCAGCAGTTTACACGGGTTAAACACTGAAGCTTTCTTT
-,TRBJ2-1,TRBD1,TRBV9,CASSTGGRSYNEQFF,TGTGCCAGCAGCACAGGGGGACGCTCCTACAATGAGCAGTTCTTC
-,TRBJ2-7,-,TRBV6-6,CASRGDLRDEQYF,TGTGCCAGCAGGGGGGACCTACGAGACGAGCAGTACTTC
-,TRBJ1-5,-,TRBV30,CAWSEKQKNQPQHF,TGTGCCTGGAGTGAAAAACAGAAAAATCAGCCCCAGCATTTT
once,TRBJ2-7,TRBD2,TRBV29-1,CSTSTGLAGTEQYF,TGCAGCACCTCGACTGGACTAGCGGGAACCGAGCAGTACTTC
-,TRBJ1-1,TRBD1,TRBV7-9,CASRDRENTEAFF,TGTGCCAGCAGGGACAGGGAGAACACTGAAGCTTTCTTT
-,TRBJ2-5,-,TRBV5-1,CASSWVGIQETQYF,TGCGCCAGCAGCTGGGTGGGCATCCAAGAGACCCAGTACTTC
-,TRBJ1-4,TRBD1,TRBV5-1,CASSFLQGANEKLFF,TGCGCCAGCAGCTTTTTGCAGGGGGCGAATGAAAAACTGTTTTTT
few,TRBJ1-1,-,TRBV29-1,CSVIPGWNTEAFF,TGCAGCGTCATTCCGGGATGGAACACTGAAGCTTTCTTT
medium-sized,TRBJ2-1,-,TRBV5-1,CASSLGVLAGEQFF,TGCGCCAGCAGCCTGGGGGTGTTAGCTGGTGAGCAGTTCTTC
-,TRBJ2-1,-,TRBV7-9,CASSLNAGWVNEQFF,TGTGCCAGCAGCTTAAACGCGGGATGGGTTAATGAGCAGTTCTTC
-,TRBJ2-3,-,TRBV2,CASRIGDTQYF,TGTGCCAGCAGAATAGGAGATACGCAGTATTTT
-,TRBJ1-2,-,TRBV5-4,CASSQGTYGYTF,TGTGCCAGCAGCCAGGGGACCTATGGCTACACCTTC
once,TRBJ2-2,TRBD2,TRBV6-5,CASGYGGTVGELFF,TGTGCCAGCGGATACGGGGGGACCGTCGGGGAGCTGTTTTTT
-,TRBJ2-5,-,TRBV6-5,CASSYSWGETQYF,TGTGCCAGCAGTTACAGCTGGGGTGAGACCCAGTACTTC
-,TRBJ2-3,-,TRBV5-1,CASSLDGRSTDTQYF,TGCGCCAGCAGCTTGGACGGGCGAAGCACAGATACGCAGTATTTT
-,TRBJ1-1,-,TRBV7-9,CASSLLTGAGTEAFF,TGTGCCAGCAGCCTCCTCACGGGGGCGGGCACTGAAGCTTTCTTT
-,TRBJ2-5,-,TRBV9,CASSPWTAPQETQYF,TGTGCCAGCAGCCCTTGGACAGCCCCTCAAGAGACCCAGTACTTC
once,TRBJ2-7,-,TRBV10-1,CASSVSGWDEQYF,TGCGCCAGCAGTGTATCCGGGTGGGACGAGCAGTACTTC
-,TRBJ1-4,-,TRBV28,CASSLGAGNEKLFF,TGTGCCAGCAGTTTAGGTGCAGGCAATGAAAAACTGTTTTTT
many,TRBJ1-2,TRBD1,TRBV9,CASSPGQGNYGYTF,TGTGCCAGCAGCCCCGGACAGGGGAACTATGGCTACACCTTC
-,TRBJ2-1,-,TRBV6-6,CASSHRGDGEQFF,TGTGCCAGCAGCCACCGGGGTGACGGTGAGCAGTTCTTC
-,TRBJ2-7,-,TRBV2,CASSGGRDSHLYEGQYF,TGTGCCAGCAGTGGGGGCCGGGACTCGCACCTCTACGAAGGGCAGTACTTC
-,TRBJ1-1,-,TRBV30,CAWSWGMNTEAFF,TGTGCCTGGAGTTGGGGGATGAACACTGAAGCTTTCTTT
-,TRBJ1-5,-,TRBV28,CASSLLHQPQHF,TGTGCCAGCAGTTTATTACATCAGCCCCAGCATTTT
-,TRBJ2-5,-,TRBV5-1,CASSLGGLQETQYF,TGCGCCAGCAGCTTGGGTGGACTACAAGAGACCCAGTACTTC
-,TRBJ2-1,TRBD2,TRBV28,CATSGHEQFF,TGTGCCACTAGCGGGCATGAGCAGTTCTTC
-,TRBJ1-1,TRBD1,TRBV18,CASSEGQVTEAFF,TGTGCCAGCTCAGAGGGACAGGTCACTGAAGCTTTCTTT
-,TRBJ2-7,-,TRBV4-3,CASSQVEGNRYEQYF,TGCGCCAGCAGCCAAGTGGAGGGTAATAGGTACGAGCAGTACTTC
-,TRBJ1-6,-,TRBV6-5,CASSYSRQEDSPLHF,TGTGCCAGCAGTTACTCGCGACAGGAAGATTCACCCCTCCACTTT
-,TRBJ2-2,-,TRBV28,CASSPEWAKVANTGELFF,TGTGCCAGCAGCCCTGAATGGGCCAAGGTCGCGAACACCGGGGAGCTGTTTTTT
-,TRBJ2-7,-,TRBV2,CASSEGIGSYEQYF,TGTGCCAGCAGTGAAGGGATCGGCTCCTACGAGCAGTACTTC
-,TRBJ2-4,-,TRBV5-1,CASSFSGAPGDIQYF,TGCGCCAGCAGCTTCTCCGGGGCCCCGGGGGACATTCAGTACTTC
once,TRBJ1-3,-,TRBV30,CAWSIGSEGNTIYF,TGTGCCTGGAGTATCGGCTCTGAAGGAAACACCATATATTTT
-,TRBJ1-3,TRBD1,TRBV30,CAWSPTQGSGNTIYF,TGTGCCTGGAGCCCAACACAGGGGTCTGGAAACACCATATATTTT
once,TRBJ1-3,TRBD1,TRBV5-4,CASSDRETGIGNTIYF,TGTGCCAGCAGCGACCGTGAGACAGGGATTGGAAACACCATATATTTT
-,TRBJ1-6,TRBD1,TRBV7-9,CASSLGQFNSPLHF,TGTGCCAGCAGCTTGGGACAGTTTAATTCACCCCTCCACTTT
-,TRBJ2-3,-,TRBV27,CASSPGTYNTDTQYF,TGTGCCAGCAGCCCAGGGACTTACAACACAGATACGCAGTATTTT
-,TRBJ1-4,-,TRBV7-2,CASSLSQGPNEKLFF,TGTGCCAGCAGCTTATCCCAGGGACCTAATGAAAAACTGTTTTTT
-,TRBJ2-3,TRBD2,TRBV29-1,CSVTASGGPDTQYF,TGCAGCGTTACGGCTAGCGGGGGGCCAGATACGCAGTATTTT
-,TRBJ1-5,-,TRBV7-9,CASSETGRNQPQHF,TGTGCCAGCAGCGAGACTGGGAGAAATCAGCCCCAGCATTTT
few,TRBJ2-7,-,TRBV2,CASSAKTGKYEQYF,TGTGCCAGCAGTGCTAAAACGGGTAAATACGAGCAGTACTTC
-,TRBJ2-5,-,TRBV28,CASSPPGRKRETQYF,TGTGCCAGCAGCCCCCCTGGGCGGAAACGGGAGACCCAGTACTTC
-,TRBJ2-7,-,TRBV6-5,CASRREQGPYEQYF,TGTGCCAGCAGGAGGGAGCAGGGACCCTACGAGCAGTACTTC
-,TRBJ2-1,-,TRBV30,CAWSVWGNEQFF,TGTGCCTGGAGTGTCTGGGGCAATGAGCAGTTCTTC
once,TRBJ2-7,-,TRBV5-1,CASSSPGQVAEQYF,TGCGCCAGCAGCTCCCCGGGGCAGGTCGCCGAGCAGTACTTC
-,TRBJ2-2,-,TRBV19,CASIRNTGELFF,TGTGCCAGTATACGTAACACCGGGGAGCTGTTTTTT
-,TRBJ1-2,-,TRBV6-5,CASSPQGDYGYTF,TGTGCCAGCAGCCCACAGGGAGACTATGGCTACACCTTC
-,TRBJ1-5,-,TRBV28,CASRQYPGNQPQHF,TGTGCCAGCAGACAGTATCCCGGCAATCAGCCCCAGCATTTT
-,TRBJ2-7,-,TRBV6-5,CASSYEWRAGSYEQYF,TGTGCCAGCAGTTACGAATGGAGGGCGGGCTCATACGAGCAGTACTTC
-,TRBJ2-1,TRBD1,TRBV10-2,CASRGQGKENEQFF,TGCGCCAGCAGGGGACAGGGGAAAGAAAATGAGCAGTTCTTC
-,TRBJ1-1,-,TRBV29-1,CSVVRTEAFF,TGCAGCGTTGTTCGAACTGAAGCTTTCTTT
once,TRBJ1-5,-,TRBV27,CASSPTTSGWGNQPQHF,TGTGCCAGCAGTCCCACCACCTCCGGGTGGGGGAACCAGCCCCAGCATTTT
once,TRBJ2-7,TRBD1,TRBV5-1,CASSLGQGRNEQYF,TGCGCCAGCAGCCTTGGACAGGGGAGGAACGAGCAGTACTTC
-,TRBJ2-7,TRBD2,TRBV7-1,CASSRGLASYEQYF,TGTGCCAGCAGCCGCGGACTAGCGTCCTACGAGCAGTACTTC
-,TRBJ1-3,-,TRBV28,CASSPGQPGNTIYF,TGTGCCAGCAGTCCCGGACAGCCTGGAAACACCATATATTTT
-,TRBJ2-7,TRBD2,TRBV15,CATSRETSGGEQYF,TGTGCCACCAGCAGGGAGACTAGCGGGGGGGAGCAGTACTTC
once,TRBJ2-1,TRBD1,TRBV4-1,CASSRGQGGGNEQFF,TGCGCCAGCAGCAGGGGACAGGGAGGTGGCAATGAGCAGTTCTTC